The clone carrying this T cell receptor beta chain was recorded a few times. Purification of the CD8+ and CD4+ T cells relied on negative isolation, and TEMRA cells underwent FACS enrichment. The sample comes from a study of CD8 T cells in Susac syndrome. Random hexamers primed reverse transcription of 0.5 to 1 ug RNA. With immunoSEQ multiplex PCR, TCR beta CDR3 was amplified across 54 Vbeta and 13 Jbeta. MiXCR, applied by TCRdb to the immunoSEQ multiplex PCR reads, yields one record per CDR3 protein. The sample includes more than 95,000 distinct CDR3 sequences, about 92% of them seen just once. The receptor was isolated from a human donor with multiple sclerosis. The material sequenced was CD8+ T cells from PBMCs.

CDR3 nucleotide sequence: TGTGCCAGCAGCGGGTCAGGCTACGACGAGCAGTACGTC. This encodes CASSGSGYDEQYV. This sequence joins TRBV13 and TRBJ2-7; D unresolved. V was cut by 5 bases and J by 5 bases, with 13 bases left in between. The CDR3 contains 13 residues. Germline loops: CDR1 PRHDT, CDR2 FYEKMQ (reference sequence).